Each of the 14 T cell receptor beta chains below was sequenced from the same sample in a study of cytomegalovirus exposure and HLA in healthy donors. The table came from immunoSEQ multiplex PCR; TCRdb's copy has only in-frame clones and leaves some out. The data hold about 250,000 clones, with about 90% observed a single time. The sequencing sample was made of PBMCs. These receptors were taken from a man younger than 35 in good health and CMV-seropositive.

This chain uses TRBV18 with TRBJ2-3, with D possibly being TRBD1 or TRBD2 (5 bases each). Per the germline V gene, CDR1 is KGHSH and CDR2 is LQKENI. This CDR3 is built from 14 residues. Trimming pared 3 bases from V and 6 bases from J, leaving 13 bases between. The DNA for the CDR3 is TGTGCCAGCTCACCGAGCTGGGGGACGGATACGCAGTATTTT. This gives the protein CASSPSWGTDTQYF.

This chain links TRBV30 with TRBJ2-2, with a possible D match to TRBD2 (5 bases). V was pared by 2 bases and J by 5 bases, with 9 bases between. The germline V gene encodes CDR1 GTSNPN and CDR2 SVGIG (reference sequence). This CDR3 has 13 residues. CDR3 region: CAWSNTGTGELFF. Here the CDR3 DNA reads TGTGCCTGGAGTAATACGGGGACCGGGGAGCTGTTTTTT.

This clone appeared a few times. The CDR3 loop reads CASSEDLAGANEQFF. Written as DNA, the CDR3 is TGTGCCAGCAGTGAAGATCTAGCGGGGGCCAATGAGCAGTTCTTC. The chain carries TRBV6-1 and TRBJ2-1, with TRBD2 identical over 10 bases. The CDR3 contains 15 residues. Germline-derived CDR1 and CDR2 are MNHNS and SASEGT. V gave up 1 base and J gave up 6 bases; unmatched junction bases: 3.

The V call is TRBV14, the J call TRBJ2-7; perhaps TRBD1 as D (6 bases). The CDR3 covers 14 residues. CDR1 and CDR2 from the germline V gene are SGHDN and FVKESK. Trimming removed 4 bases at V and 4 bases at J, with 14 bases between. The CDR3 coding sequence is TGTGCCAGCAGCCTCCGGGACATCCGATACGAGCAGTACTTC. Its translation: CASSLRDIRYEQYF.

This sequence joins TRBV7-9 and TRBJ2-7, with 10 bases fitting TRBD2. Germline loops: CDR1 SEHNR, CDR2 FQNEAQ (reference sequence). The CDR3 sequence is 15 residues long. Unmatched junction bases numbered 5, after V lost 5 bases and J lost 1 base. This chain's CDR3 is CASSAGTSVSYEQYF. DNA of the CDR3: TGTGCCAGCAGCGCCGGGACTAGCGTATCCTACGAGCAGTACTTC.

The chain employs TRBV27 and TRBJ2-5; TRBD2 might be the D (5 bases). The CDR3 contains 16 residues. Looked up from germline, CDR1 is MNHEY and CDR2 is SMNVEV (reference sequence). V lost 0 bases to trimming and J lost 0 bases, with 11 bases between them. As DNA, the CDR3 is TGTGCCAGCAGTTTATCGCGGGCGCTGAACCAAGAGACCCAGTACTTC. It encodes CASSLSRALNQETQYF.

This clone was seen a few times. The chain employs TRBV2 and TRBJ2-7; perhaps TRBD1 as D (5 bases). The V gene's germline CDR1 is SNHLY and CDR2 FYNNEI. With 0 bases removed from V and 3 bases from J, the gap between germline ends came to 12 bases. CDR3 length equals 15 residues. The DNA for the CDR3 is TGTGCCAGCAGTGAAGCGCTGGTGACAGACTACGAGCAGTACTTC. Residues: CASSEALVTDYEQYF.

The chain combines TRBV5-1 with TRBJ2-5; D unresolved. Germline V gene data show CDR1 as SGHRS and CDR2 as YFSETQ. This CDR3 contains 16 residues. The germline V and J ends were trimmed by 4 bases and 5 bases, with 21 bases remaining between them. CDR3 DNA: TGCGCCAGCAGCCCGGTATCGACTGGAAGGGTGGAGACCCAGTACTTC. This codes for CASSPVSTGRVETQYF. Drawing the rest from reference TRBV5-1 and TRBJ2-5, the complete variable domain is KAGVTQTPRYLIKTRGQQVTLSCSPISGHRSVSWYQQTPGQGLQFLFEYFSETQRNKGNFPGRFSGRQFSNSRSEMNVSTLELGDSALYLCASSPVSTGRVETQYFGPGTRLLVL.

The gene calls are TRBV29-1 and TRBJ1-1, with TRBD1 as a possible D gene (5 bases). The CDR3 runs to 15 residues. V was trimmed by 3 bases and J by 0 bases, leaving 14 bases between them. Per germline, CDR1 SQVTM and CDR2 ANQGSEA. CDR3 in amino acids: CSVDREPSMNTEAFF. DNA for the CDR3: TGCAGCGTTGACAGGGAACCTTCCATGAACACTGAAGCTTTCTTT. The full variable domain, rest sourced from reference TRBV29-1 and TRBJ1-1, is SAVISQKPSRDICQRGTSLTIQCQVDSQVTMMFWYRQQPGQSLTLIATANQGSEATYESGFVIDKFPISRPNLTFSTLTVSNMSPEDSSIYLCSVDREPSMNTEAFFGQGTRLTVV.

The V call is TRBV5-1, the J call TRBJ2-3; TRBD1 matches at 8 bases. The germline gives CDR1 SGHRS, CDR2 YFSETQ. J gave up 1 base and V 2 bases, and 3 bases lay outside the gene matches. The CDR3 is 15 residues long. The CDR3 sequence is CASSFLDRGTDTQYF. Written as DNA, the CDR3 is TGCGCCAGCAGCTTTCTGGACAGGGGCACAGATACGCAGTATTTT.

This chain connects TRBV2 to TRBJ2-7; 7 positions match TRBD1. The V segment lost 7 bases and the J segment 3 bases; nucleotides outside the gene matches: 12. CDR1 and CDR2 from the germline V gene are SNHLY and FYNNEI. The CDR3 loop spans 15 amino acids. The CDR3 DNA reads as TGTGCCAGCACTCTATCCTGGACAGGAGTCTACGAGCAGTACTTC. This sequence encodes CASTLSWTGVYEQYF. Looking up the rest from reference TRBV2 and TRBJ2-7 gives the full variable domain: EPEVTQTPSHQVTQMGQEVILRCVPISNHLYFYWYRQILGQKVEFLVSFYNNEISEKSEIFDDQFSVERPDGSNFTLKIRSTKLEDSAMYFCASTLSWTGVYEQYFGPGTRLTVT.

This clone was seen only once. The CDR3, as DNA: TGTGCCAGCAGCTTGGCCAACGGGGGGACCCAGTACTTC. Protein: CASSLANGGTQYF. This rearrangement joins TRBV5-6 to TRBJ2-5; possibly TRBD2 for D (6 bases). CDR3 size: 13 residues. Germline V lookup: CDR1 SGHDT, CDR2 YYEEEE. V was clipped by 0 bases and J by 7 bases, with 10 bases between them.

The chain recombines TRBV28 with TRBJ2-7; D is undetermined. The germline V gene encodes CDR1 MDHEN and CDR2 SYDVKM. The CDR3 extends over 13 amino acids. V lost 6 bases to trimming and J lost 6 bases, with 15 bases between them. CDR3 DNA sequence: TGTGCCAGCAGCCCAATGGGGTTAGGCGAGCAGTACTTC. It codes for CASSPMGLGEQYF.

The J gene is TRBJ2-7, the V gene TRBV7-2, with 9 bases fitting TRBD1. V trimming: 3 bases; J trimming: 5 bases; junction bases outside the gene matches: 5. Germline CDR1 and CDR2: SGHTA and FQGNSA. The CDR3 sequence is 14 residues long. CDR3 in amino acids: CASSFLTGGHEQYF. In nucleotides, the CDR3 is TGTGCCAGCAGCTTTCTAACAGGGGGCCACGAGCAGTACTTC.